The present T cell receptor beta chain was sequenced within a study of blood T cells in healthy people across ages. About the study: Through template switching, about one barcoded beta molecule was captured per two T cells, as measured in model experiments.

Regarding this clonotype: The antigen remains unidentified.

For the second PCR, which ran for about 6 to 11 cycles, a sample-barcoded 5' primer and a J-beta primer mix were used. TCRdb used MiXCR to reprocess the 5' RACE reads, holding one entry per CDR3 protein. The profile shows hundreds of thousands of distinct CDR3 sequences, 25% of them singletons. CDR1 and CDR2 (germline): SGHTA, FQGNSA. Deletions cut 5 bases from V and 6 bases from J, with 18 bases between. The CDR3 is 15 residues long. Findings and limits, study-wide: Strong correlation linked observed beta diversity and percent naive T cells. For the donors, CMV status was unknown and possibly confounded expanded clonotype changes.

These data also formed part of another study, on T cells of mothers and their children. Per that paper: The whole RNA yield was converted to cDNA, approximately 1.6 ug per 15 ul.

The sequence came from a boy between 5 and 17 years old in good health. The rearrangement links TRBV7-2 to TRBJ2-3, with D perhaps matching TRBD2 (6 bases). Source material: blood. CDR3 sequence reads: CASSQGLPPGDTQYF. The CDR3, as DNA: TGTGCCAGCAGCCAGGGACTGCCACCGGGGGATACGCAGTATTTT.